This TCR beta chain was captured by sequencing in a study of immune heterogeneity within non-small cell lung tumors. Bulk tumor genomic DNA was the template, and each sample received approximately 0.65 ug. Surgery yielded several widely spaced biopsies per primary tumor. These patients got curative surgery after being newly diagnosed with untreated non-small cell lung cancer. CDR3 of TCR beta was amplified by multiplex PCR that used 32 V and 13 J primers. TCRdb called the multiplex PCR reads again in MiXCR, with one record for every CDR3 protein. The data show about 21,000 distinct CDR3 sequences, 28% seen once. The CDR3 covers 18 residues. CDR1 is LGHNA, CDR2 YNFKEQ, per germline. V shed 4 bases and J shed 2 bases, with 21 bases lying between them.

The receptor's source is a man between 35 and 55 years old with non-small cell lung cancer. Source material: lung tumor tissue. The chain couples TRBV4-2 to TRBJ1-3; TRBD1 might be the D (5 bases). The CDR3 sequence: CASSPGKGVGLAGNTIYF. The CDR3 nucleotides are TGTGCCAGCAGCCCCGGGAAAGGGGTAGGGTTAGCTGGAAACACCATATATTTT.